Shown below are 20 T cell receptor beta chains from a single sample sequenced in a study of cytomegalovirus exposure and HLA in healthy donors. Primers: 60 Vbeta forward and 13 Jbeta reverse. Method: immunoSEQ multiplex PCR; TCRdb's copy keeps in-frame clones and lacks some. Counted here are roughly 140,000 clones, around 80% occurring once; the ten biggest clones make up around 4.9%. The sequenced sample consisted of PBMCs. These receptors were collected from a male donor in good health and CMV-seronegative.

The V and J genes are TRBV7-3 and TRBJ2-1, with 10 bases identical to TRBD2. CDR3 length: 16 amino acids. Trimming at V came to 1 base and at J to 9 bases, leaving 9 bases not matched to a gene. Germline V CDR1 and CDR2: SGHTA, FQGTGA. CDR3 DNA sequence: TGTGCCAGCAGCTTAATGTCAATAGCGGGGGGAGCTGAGCAGTTCTTC. Translation gives CASSLMSIAGGAEQFF.

CDR3 nucleotides: TGTGCCAGCAGTGACGGGACAGGGAGGATTAACACTGAAGCTTTCTTT. Translating it yields CASSDGTGRINTEAFF. V gene TRBV2 combines with J gene TRBJ1-1, with 9 bases matching TRBD1. This CDR3 contains 16 residues. Trimming removed 3 bases from V and 2 bases from J; junction bases left unmatched: 7. CDR1 and CDR2 from the germline V gene are SNHLY and FYNNEI.

This clone showed up just once. This sequence joins TRBV4-3 and TRBJ2-2; perhaps TRBD2 as D (5 bases). In germline, CDR1 is LGHNA, CDR2 YSLEER. The germline V and J ends were trimmed by 4 bases and 2 bases, with 14 bases remaining between them. CDR3 length equals 16 residues. In DNA, the CDR3 is TGCGCCAGCAGCCTACGTGGCGGGTTTAACACCGGGGAGCTGTTTTTT. Amino acid sequence: CASSLRGGFNTGELFF.

CDR3 in amino acids: CASSLAGGNEQFF. The CDR3 coding sequence is TGTGCCAGCAGCTTAGCGGGGGGCAATGAGCAGTTCTTC. The chain joins TRBV7-2 to TRBJ2-1; D perhaps matches TRBD2 (6 bases). The germline CDR1 and CDR2 sequences are SGHTA and FQGNSA. The V end was cut by 0 bases, the J end by 6 bases, with 6 bases between. The CDR3 consists of 13 residues.

The rearrangement links TRBV6-5 to TRBJ2-7; 10 positions agree with TRBD1. Germline-derived CDR1 and CDR2 are MNHEY and SVGAGI. J was trimmed by 2 bases and V by 6 bases; bases with no gene match: 7. The CDR3 contains 15 residues. The CDR3: CASSASTGGPYEQYF. In DNA, the CDR3 is TGTGCCAGCAGCGCTTCGACAGGGGGCCCCTACGAGCAGTACTTC.

This clone has only one observation. This rearrangement joins TRBV6-5 to TRBJ2-3, with D tentatively TRBD1 (6 bases). The V end lost 0 bases, the J end lost 4 bases, and 14 bases lay between the germline ends. The CDR3 has 16 residues. Per germline, CDR1 MNHEY and CDR2 SVGAGI. The CDR3 sequence: CASSYSAGTWADTQYF. The CDR3, as DNA: TGTGCCAGCAGTTACTCGGCCGGGACATGGGCAGATACGCAGTATTTT.

The chain uses TRBV28 and TRBJ2-5, with 8 bases aligning to TRBD2. The end of the DNA fits TRBJ2-7 better, so the J call may be wrong. The CDR3 spans 16 residues. CDR1 and CDR2 (germline): MDHEN, SYDVKM. This CDR3 reads CASSSGGGPFSYEQYF. In DNA form, the CDR3 reads TGTGCCAGCAGTTCGGGGGGGGGACCTTTCTCCTACGAGCAGTACTTC.

The rearrangement joins TRBV6-5 to TRBJ2-5; 9 bases fit TRBD1. The CDR3 sequence is 15 residues long. CDR1 and CDR2 from the germline V gene are MNHEY and SVGAGI. V shed 2 bases, J shed 11 bases, and the junction held 12 bases outside the gene matches. The CDR3 here is CASSYRPGQGWRQYF. In nucleotides, the CDR3 is TGTGCCAGCAGTTACCGCCCCGGACAGGGGTGGAGGCAGTACTTC.

The chain has TRBV5-5 and TRBJ1-2; D may be TRBD1 (6 bases). CDR3 length: 13 amino acids. Trimming removed 3 bases at V and 5 bases at J, with 11 bases between. Germline V gives CDR1 SGHKS, CDR2 YYEKEE (reference sequence). The CDR3 DNA is TGTGCCAGCAGCTCACAGGGTGAATATGGCTACACCTTC. This translates into CASSSQGEYGYTF.

The chain recombines TRBV7-8 with TRBJ2-3; D is perhaps TRBD2 (7 bases). Trimming shortened V by 7 bases and J by 0 bases, and 17 bases separated the two germline ends. CDR1 SGHVS and CDR2 FQNEAQ come from the germline V gene. This CDR3 comprises 16 residues. CDR3 sequence (DNA): TGTGCCAGCATCCTGAAGGCGGGGGCGAGCACAGATACGCAGTATTTT. Residues: CASILKAGASTDTQYF.

The chain employs TRBV5-4 and TRBJ2-1, with TRBD1 as a possible D gene (5 bases). Trimming shortened V by 4 bases and J by 7 bases, and 9 bases separated the two germline ends. This CDR3 has 12 amino acids. Germline lookup yields CDR1 SGHNT and CDR2 YYREEE (reference sequence). The CDR3, as DNA: TGTGCCAGCAGCCCCGGACAAAATGAGCAGTTCTTC. Protein: CASSPGQNEQFF.

The chain joins TRBV7-6 to TRBJ2-5; 9 positions match TRBD2. The germline gives CDR1 SGHVS, CDR2 FNYEAQ. J lost 3 bases, V lost 8 bases, and 10 bases had no gene match. The CDR3 has 15 amino acids. The CDR3 reads CASRGGLAGKETQYF. Here the CDR3 DNA reads TGTGCCAGCCGGGGCGGTCTAGCGGGGAAAGAGACCCAGTACTTC.

The chain carries TRBV4-3 and TRBJ1-2, with 9 bases matching TRBD1. The CDR3 is 13 amino acids. CDR1 LGHNA and CDR2 YSLEER come from the germline V gene. The trim removed 3 bases at V and 9 bases at J, leaving 5 bases unmatched. CDR3 region: CASSHTGGRSYTF. CDR3 in DNA: TGCGCCAGCAGCCACACAGGGGGCAGGAGCTACACCTTC.

The chain is built from TRBV15 and TRBJ1-4; D perhaps matches TRBD1 (5 bases). Germline-derived CDR1 and CDR2 are LNHNV and YYDKDF (reference sequence). The CDR3 extends over 15 amino acids. V was clipped by 0 bases and J by 8 bases, with 13 bases between them. The CDR3: CATSRDRGVGEKLFF. The CDR3 nucleotides are TGTGCCACCAGCAGAGATCGGGGGGTAGGCGAAAAACTGTTTTTT.

CDR3 DNA sequence: TGTGCCTGGAGTCTGTGGGACAGGGCTACAGATACGCAGTATTTT. Translation gives CAWSLWDRATDTQYF. The V gene is TRBV30, the J gene TRBJ2-3; 9 bases agree with TRBD1. The CDR3 sequence is 15 residues long. Germline values: CDR1 GTSNPN, CDR2 SVGIG (reference sequence). J lost 3 bases, V lost 2 bases, and 6 bases had no gene match.

V gene TRBV30 combines with J gene TRBJ1-2; possibly TRBD1 for D (5 bases). V was pared by 0 bases and J by 4 bases, with 12 bases between. The CDR3 is made up of 14 amino acids. Germline V CDR1 and CDR2: GTSNPN, SVGIG (reference sequence). The CDR3 region is CAWSVGAEGYGYTF. The CDR3, as DNA: TGTGCCTGGAGTGTAGGGGCAGAAGGCTATGGCTACACCTTC.

The CDR3 spells CASSLVSQGSGYTF. The CDR3 coding sequence is TGTGCCAGCAGCTTAGTTTCGCAGGGAAGCGGCTACACCTTC. J is TRBJ1-2 and V is TRBV7-2; D possibly corresponds to TRBD1 (5 bases). V gave up 1 base and J gave up 8 bases, with 14 bases separating them. This CDR3 region has 14 residues. Per germline, CDR1 SGHTA and CDR2 FQGNSA.

In this sample, this clone turned up once. This chain joins TRBV19 and TRBJ1-1; TRBD1 is a possible D gene (6 bases). Trimming shortened V by 3 bases and J by 1 base, and 9 bases separated the two germline ends. The CDR3 is 14 amino acids. Germline V gives CDR1 LNHDA, CDR2 SQIVND (reference sequence). The CDR3 sequence is CASSITDRNTEAFF. The CDR3 DNA is TGTGCCAGTAGTATTACGGACAGGAACACTGAAGCTTTCTTT.

The chain is built from TRBV6-5 and TRBJ1-3; no reliable D call. From germline, CDR1 is MNHEY and CDR2 SVGAGI. Trimming stripped 0 bases from V and 2 bases from J, with 11 bases between. The CDR3 runs 16 residues. For the CDR3, the DNA is TGTGCCAGCAGTTACTCCTGGAGAGGGACTGGAAACACCATATATTTT. Translation: CASSYSWRGTGNTIYF.

The chain recombines TRBV7-9 with TRBJ2-1; a possible D gene is TRBD2 (6 bases). Germline CDR1 reads SEHNR; CDR2 reads FQNEAQ (reference sequence). The V gene lost 2 bases and the J gene lost 4 bases, with 15 bases spanning the gap. This CDR3 is built from 16 residues. CDR3 nucleotides: TGTGCCAGCAGCTTATCCTCGGCGGGGAAATACAATGAGCAGTTCTTC. It encodes CASSLSSAGKYNEQFF.